This TCR beta chain was sequenced for a study of OX40 agonist ivuxolimab in advanced cancers. Overall study context: Therapy given before enrollment (anti-PD-1, anti-PD-L1 or anti-CTLA-4) was allowed, and over 35% had some. Partial responses, seen in three patients, involved one hepatocellular carcinoma and two cutaneous melanomas. Findings and limits, study-wide: Patients with a partial response at 0.1-3.0 mg/kg had among the lowest clonal expansion. CD8+ T cells (on average) carried more expanded clones than CD4+ T cells.

Repertoires were generated with immunoSEQ multiplex PCR, while TCRdb's copy carries only in-frame clones and drops some. The sample lists roughly 40,000 clones; approximately 85% were seen once. The V end lost 0 bases, the J end lost 7 bases, and 10 bases lay between the germline ends. Germline CDR1 reads PRHDT; CDR2 reads FYEKMQ (reference sequence). CDR3 length equals 14 residues. Details on this clone: Its antigen is not identified.

The chain uses TRBV13 and TRBJ1-5; possible D gene TRBD1, 5 bases. The sequence came from an adult with an advanced solid tumor such as melanoma, head and neck, liver or kidney cancer. Sequencing was performed on CD4+ or CD8+ T cells sorted from blood, taken in a trial of the OX40 agonist ivuxolimab. CDR3 amino acids: CASSLGTRAQPQHF. CDR3 nucleotides: TGTGCCAGCAGCTTAGGTACCAGGGCCCAGCCCCAGCATTTT.